In this sample, the clone carrying this T cell receptor (beta chain) turned up many times. As yet, its antigen is unknown. The CDR3 consists of 12 residues. The ends were cut back, 5 bases at V and 5 bases at J, with 9 bases in the middle. Germline assignment: CDR1 LNHDA and CDR2 SQIVND (reference sequence). This record belongs to a study of T cells in Graves' hyperthyroidism and ophthalmopathy. There were TCR beta CDR3 regions amplified from RNA transcripts. A first-round RT-PCR of the TCR CDR3 used the HTBI primer set. TCRdb analysed the multiplex PCR reads with MiXCR anew, one entry per CDR3 protein. The sample holds about 660,000 distinct CDR3 sequences, 45% seen once. Study observations and caveats: Progression to ophthalmopathy was predicted a median of approximately 6.4 months early. Clonotypes that were expanded in thyroid above 0.001 mostly appeared in blood too.

Exclusion of patients followed from uncontrolled infection, other autoimmune disease, pregnancy or lactation. Clinicians diagnosed patients from clinical symptoms, serum thyroxine and TRAb, thyroid ultrasound and orbital computed tomography. The sequencing sample was made of peripheral blood or thyroid tissue (not recorded which). The chain uses TRBV19 and TRBJ1-2; D may be TRBD1 (5 bases). This sequence was found in an adult man with Graves' disease, either hyperthyroidism or ophthalmopathy (not recorded which). The CDR3 protein is CASSAGTYGYTF. CDR3 DNA: TGTGCCAGTAGTGCTGGGACGTATGGCTACACCTTC.